One sample yielded the 25 T cell receptor beta chains listed below, sequenced in a study of blood T cell repertoires in COVID-19. Repertoires were generated with immunoSEQ multiplex PCR, while TCRdb's copy carries only in-frame clones and drops some. The table shows 270,000 or so clones, with 89% occurring only once. The sample consisted of peripheral blood. These TCRs come from a woman in her 40s who had recovered from COVID-19.

V and J are TRBV28 and TRBJ2-5; perhaps TRBD1 as D (6 bases). Germline CDR1 and CDR2: MDHEN and SYDVKM. V lost 3 bases to trimming and J lost 1 base, with 9 bases between them. CDR3 length equals 14 residues. For the CDR3, the DNA is TGTGCCAGCAGTTTTACGGACAGCCAAGAGACCCAGTACTTC. Its protein is CASSFTDSQETQYF.

V is TRBV4-1 and J is TRBJ1-1; TRBD1 matches at 12 bases. The germline gives CDR1 MGHRA, CDR2 YSYEKL. This CDR3 is 15 amino acids long. The V segment lost 3 bases and the J segment 5 bases; nucleotides outside the gene matches: 4. The CDR3 DNA reads TGCGCCAGCAGCCAGGGACAGGGGGCTTTGACTGAAGCTTTCTTT. Translation gives CASSQGQGALTEAFF.

The V gene is TRBV19, the J gene TRBJ2-2, with 8 positions matching TRBD2. The ends lost 6 bases at V and 4 bases at J; junction bases unmatched: 7. CDR1 is LNHDA, CDR2 SQIVND, per germline (reference sequence). The CDR3 is 15 amino acids. CDR3 bases: TGTGCCAGTAGCCTTAGCGGGACGGGCACCGGGGAGCTGTTTTTT. Translated: CASSLSGTGTGELFF.

The rearrangement joins TRBV29-1 to TRBJ1-5; TRBD1 aligns across 8 bases. V trimming: 0 bases; J trimming: 4 bases; junction bases outside the gene matches: 8. Germline values: CDR1 SQVTM, CDR2 ANQGSEA. The CDR3 length is 16 residues. The CDR3, as DNA: TGCAGCGTTGAAGATTGCGGACAGGGACCTAATCAGCCCCAGCATTTT. As protein: CSVEDCGQGPNQPQHF.

The chain has TRBV11-3 and TRBJ1-1, with no clear D. Between the trimmed V and J ends, which lost 5 bases and 3 bases, there was a span of 13 bases. CDR1 is SGHNT, CDR2 YENEEA, per germline. This CDR3 comprises 14 residues. Here the CDR3 DNA reads TGTGCCAGCAGCCCCTTTGGGCAGGACACTGAAGCTTTCTTT. Its protein is CASSPFGQDTEAFF.

The chain employs TRBV6-5 and TRBJ2-5, with TRBD2 identical over 7 bases. Per the germline V gene, CDR1 is MNHEY and CDR2 is SVGAGI. With V trimmed by 6 bases and J by 1 base, 2 bases remained unmatched. CDR3 length equals 13 residues. The CDR3, as DNA: TGTGCCAGCAGACGGGGGGTCCAAGAGACCCAGTACTTC. Its translation is CASRRGVQETQYF.

The chain joins TRBV19 to TRBJ1-5; unclear D gene. CDR3 length: 11 amino acids. V lost 9 bases, J lost 15 bases, and 18 bases lay in between. Per germline, CDR1 LNHDA and CDR2 SQIVND (reference sequence). As DNA, the CDR3 is TGTGCCAGCACGGGGAACATCCAGTGGCATTTT. It translates to CASTGNIQWHF.

The V gene is TRBV10-1, the J gene TRBJ2-7; TRBD1 might be the D (6 bases). V shed 0 bases and J shed 0 bases, with 21 bases lying between them. The CDR3 spans 19 residues. Per the germline V gene, CDR1 is WNHNN and CDR2 is SYGVQD (reference sequence). The CDR3 sequence is CASSESPRTAGRYSYEQYF. The CDR3 DNA sequence: TGCGCCAGCAGTGAGTCGCCCCGGACAGCAGGCCGTTACTCCTACGAGCAGTACTTC.

The J gene is TRBJ2-1, the V gene TRBV11-3, with D perhaps TRBD1 (7 bases). This CDR3 is built from 13 residues. Trimming pared 6 bases from V and 9 bases from J, leaving 15 bases between. Germline CDR1 is SGHNT and CDR2 is YENEEA. The CDR3 sequence is CASSQGGVSEQFF. The CDR3 DNA reads as TGTGCCAGCAGTCAGGGGGGAGTGAGTGAGCAGTTCTTC.

This clone was observed a single time. The CDR3 is CASSPGQVGSYEQYF. The CDR3 DNA reads as TGTGCCAGCTCACCAGGACAGGTAGGCTCCTACGAGCAGTACTTC. The rearrangement uses TRBV18 and TRBJ2-7; the match to TRBD1 covers 7 bases. The germline V gene has CDR1 KGHSH and CDR2 LQKENI. The J segment lost 0 bases and the V segment lost 2 bases, leaving 4 bases of the junction unmatched. CDR3 length: 15 amino acids.

The genes are TRBV19 and TRBJ2-3, with 8 positions matching TRBD1. With V trimmed by 4 bases and J by 1 base, 4 bases remained unmatched. Germline V lookup: CDR1 LNHDA, CDR2 SQIVND (reference sequence). CDR3 length equals 15 residues. The CDR3 here is CASSNGQGGTDTQYF. In nucleotides, the CDR3 is TGTGCCAGTAGTAACGGACAGGGTGGCACAGATACGCAGTATTTT.

This chain joins TRBV4-1 and TRBJ1-1; no clear D. The CDR3 has 18 amino acids. Trimming took off 0 bases at V and 0 bases at J, with 17 bases between the two ends. Germline V CDR1 and CDR2: MGHRA, YSYEKL. Here the CDR3 DNA reads TGCGCCAGCAGCCAAGATGGGAGGTCCTCGAGGCTGAACACTGAAGCTTTCTTT. This codes for CASSQDGRSSRLNTEAFF.

The chain uses TRBV10-1 and TRBJ1-2; 9 nucleotides line up with TRBD1. CDR1 is WNHNN, CDR2 SYGVQD, per germline (reference sequence). This CDR3 has 13 amino acids. The V segment lost 5 bases and the J segment 5 bases; nucleotides outside the gene matches: 3. CDR3 residues: CASSPGTGYGYTF. In DNA, the CDR3 is TGCGCCAGCAGTCCCGGGACAGGGTATGGCTACACCTTC.

This clone appeared a single time. J is TRBJ1-1 and V is TRBV7-3, with D tentatively TRBD1 (5 bases). The V end lost 6 bases, the J end lost 1 base, and 6 bases lay between the germline ends. The germline V gene encodes CDR1 SGHTA and CDR2 FQGTGA. The CDR3 totals 12 residues. The CDR3 DNA sequence: TGTGCCAGCAGTCAGGGGAACACTGAAGCTTTCTTT. This codes for CASSQGNTEAFF. The full variable domain, with the rest looked up from reference TRBV7-3 and TRBJ1-1, is GAGVSQTPSNKVTEKGKYVELRCDPISGHTALYWYRQSLGQGPEFLIYFQGTGAADDSGLPNDRFFAVRPEGSVSTLKIQRTERGDSAVYLCASSQGNTEAFFGQGTRLTVV.

V is TRBV19 and J is TRBJ2-1; TRBD2 matches at 11 bases. V lost 6 bases to trimming and J lost 9 bases; unmatched junction nucleotides: 13. The CDR3 is made up of 16 amino acids. The germline V gene has CDR1 LNHDA and CDR2 SQIVND (reference sequence). DNA of the CDR3: TGTGCCAGTAGGACGATCCTAGCGGGAGGTGGTGGTGAGCAGTTCTTC. Translated, it gives CASRTILAGGGGEQFF.

This clone was seen a single time. This chain links TRBV6-4 with TRBJ2-3, with D tentatively TRBD2 (7 bases). CDR3 length equals 17 residues. Deletions cut 2 bases from V and 5 bases from J, with 20 bases between. Per the germline V gene, CDR1 is MRHNA and CDR2 is SNTAGT. The CDR3 sequence: CASSDPWGRELIDTQYF. The DNA for the CDR3 is TGTGCCAGCAGTGACCCATGGGGGCGGGAGTTAATAGATACGCAGTATTTT.

V is TRBV27 and J is TRBJ2-7; 8 nucleotides agree with TRBD1. V shed 3 bases and J 3 bases; nucleotides not matched to a gene: 4. CDR1 and CDR2 from the germline V gene are MNHEY and SMNVEV (reference sequence). The CDR3 length is 14 residues. CDR3 in DNA: TGTGCCAGCAGTTTCCTCGGGACAGGCTACGAGCAGTACTTC. It encodes CASSFLGTGYEQYF.

The genes are TRBV29-1 and TRBJ2-3, with D unclear. Per the germline V gene, CDR1 is SQVTM and CDR2 is ANQGSEA. With 3 bases removed from V and 0 bases from J, the gap between germline ends came to 7 bases. There are 13 residues in the CDR3. The CDR3 protein is CSVDPGSTDTQYF. The CDR3 DNA follows: TGCAGCGTTGATCCAGGTAGCACAGATACGCAGTATTTT.

The chain couples TRBV27 to TRBJ2-1, with unresolved D. The V and J ends lost 6 bases and 8 bases respectively, with 5 bases between them. The V gene's germline CDR1 is MNHEY and CDR2 SMNVEV (reference sequence). The CDR3 has 10 residues. CDR3 DNA sequence: TGTGCCAGCAGCCAGGATGAGCAGTTCTTC. Translating it yields CASSQDEQFF.

The chain joins TRBV7-9 to TRBJ2-2, with 7 bases lining up with TRBD2. The CDR3 length is 16 residues. From germline, CDR1 is SEHNR and CDR2 FQNEAQ (reference sequence). J was trimmed by 1 base and V by 2 bases; bases with no gene match: 4. This CDR3 reads CASSLQASGNTGELFF. CDR3 nucleotide sequence: TGTGCCAGCAGCTTACAAGCTAGCGGGAACACCGGGGAGCTGTTTTTT.

The rearrangement uses TRBV19 and TRBJ2-7; 9 positions match TRBD2. Looked up from germline, CDR1 is LNHDA and CDR2 is SQIVND (reference sequence). Losses at the gene ends were 4 bases for V and 4 bases for J; bases not matched to a gene: 5. The CDR3 is 14 residues long. Here the CDR3 DNA reads TGTGCCAGTAGTAAGCGACTAGCGGATTACGAGCAGTACTTC. Translating it yields CASSKRLADYEQYF.

The chain couples TRBV28 to TRBJ2-7, with a tentative D call TRBD2 (5 bases). V gave up 3 bases and J gave up 1 base, with 13 bases separating them. The CDR3 is 15 amino acids. The germline CDR1 and CDR2 sequences are MDHEN and SYDVKM. The CDR3: CASSFEGSWSYEQYF. The CDR3 nucleotides read TGTGCCAGCAGTTTCGAGGGAAGTTGGTCCTACGAGCAGTACTTC.

The chain recombines TRBV5-1 with TRBJ2-3; 7 bases line up with TRBD2. The germline CDR1 and CDR2 sequences are SGHRS and YFSETQ. This CDR3 is 16 amino acids long. The V segment lost 3 bases and the J segment 5 bases; nucleotides outside the gene matches: 12. The CDR3 DNA reads as TGCGCCAGCAGCTCCTTTGGGGCGGGAGTGGGAGATACGCAGTATTTT. This gives the protein CASSSFGAGVGDTQYF.

This rearrangement joins TRBV9 to TRBJ2-3; TRBD1 agrees at 7 bases. The junction had 2 bases not matched to a gene; V was cut back by 0 bases and J by 1 base. CDR1 and CDR2 (germline): SGDLS, YYNGEE. The CDR3 sequence is 15 residues long. CDR3 DNA: TGTGCCAGCAGCGTAGAAGGGACAGGCACAGATACGCAGTATTTT. This translates into CASSVEGTGTDTQYF. The whole variable domain, filled in from reference TRBV9 and TRBJ2-3, reads DSGVTQTPKHLITATGQRVTLRCSPRSGDLSVYWYQQSLDQGLQFLIQYYNGEERAKGNILERFSAQQFPDLHSELNLSSLELGDSALYFCASSVEGTGTDTQYFGPGTRLTVL.

The chain couples TRBV30 to TRBJ2-7, with 9 bases aligning to TRBD1. The CDR3 is made up of 15 amino acids. The junction had 9 bases not matched to a gene; V was cut back by 2 bases and J by 4 bases. Germline CDR1 and CDR2: GTSNPN and SVGIG (reference sequence). CDR3 sequence reads: CAWSHWGQGFYEQYF. The CDR3 nucleotides read TGTGCCTGGAGTCACTGGGGACAGGGTTTTTACGAGCAGTACTTC.